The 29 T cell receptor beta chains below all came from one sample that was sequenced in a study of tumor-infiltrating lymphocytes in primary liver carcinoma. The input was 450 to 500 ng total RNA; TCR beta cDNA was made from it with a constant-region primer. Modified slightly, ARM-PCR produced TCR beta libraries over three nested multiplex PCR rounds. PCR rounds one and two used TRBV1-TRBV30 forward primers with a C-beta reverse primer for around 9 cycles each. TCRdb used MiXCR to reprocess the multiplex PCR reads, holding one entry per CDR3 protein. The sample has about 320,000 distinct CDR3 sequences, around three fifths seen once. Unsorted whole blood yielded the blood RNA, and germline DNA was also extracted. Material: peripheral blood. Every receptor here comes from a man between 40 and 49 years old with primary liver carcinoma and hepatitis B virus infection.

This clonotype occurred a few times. DNA for the CDR3: TGCGCCAGCAGCAAAGGGACAGGGGGCCTGGTGGGTGAAGCTTTCTTT. Protein sequence: CASSKGTGGLVGEAFF. The gene calls are TRBV5-1 and TRBJ1-1; 12 nucleotides align to TRBD1. This CDR3 contains 16 residues. Germline lookup yields CDR1 SGHRS and CDR2 YFSETQ. V gave up 4 bases and J gave up 7 bases; unmatched junction bases: 11.

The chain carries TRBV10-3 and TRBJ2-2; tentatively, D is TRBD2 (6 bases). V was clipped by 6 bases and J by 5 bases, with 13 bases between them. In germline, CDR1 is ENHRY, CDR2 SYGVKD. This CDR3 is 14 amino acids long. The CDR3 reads CAISLVGGTGELFF. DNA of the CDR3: TGTGCCATCAGCCTAGTGGGAGGAACCGGGGAGCTGTTTTTT.

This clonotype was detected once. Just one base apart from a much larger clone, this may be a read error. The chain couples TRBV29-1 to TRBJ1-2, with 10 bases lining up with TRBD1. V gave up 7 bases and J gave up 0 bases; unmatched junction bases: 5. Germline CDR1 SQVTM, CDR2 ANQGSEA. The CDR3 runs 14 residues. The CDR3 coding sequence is TGCAGCGCTCGACAGGGGGCAGCTAACTATGGCTACACCTTC. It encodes CSARQGAANYGYTF.

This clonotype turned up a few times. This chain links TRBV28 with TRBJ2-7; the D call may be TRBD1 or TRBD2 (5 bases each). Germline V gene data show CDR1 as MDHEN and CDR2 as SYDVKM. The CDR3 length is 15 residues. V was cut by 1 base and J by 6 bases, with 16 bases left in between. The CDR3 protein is CASSLSGTILGEQYF. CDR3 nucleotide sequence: TGTGCCAGCAGTTTATCCGGGACCATACTTGGCGAGCAGTACTTC.

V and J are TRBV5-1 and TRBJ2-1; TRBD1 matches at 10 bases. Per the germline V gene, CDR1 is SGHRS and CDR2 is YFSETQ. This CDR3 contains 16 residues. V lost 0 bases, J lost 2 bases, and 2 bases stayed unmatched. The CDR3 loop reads CASSLAGQGTYNEQFF. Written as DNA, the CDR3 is TGCGCCAGCAGCTTGGCGGGACAGGGGACCTACAATGAGCAGTTCTTC.

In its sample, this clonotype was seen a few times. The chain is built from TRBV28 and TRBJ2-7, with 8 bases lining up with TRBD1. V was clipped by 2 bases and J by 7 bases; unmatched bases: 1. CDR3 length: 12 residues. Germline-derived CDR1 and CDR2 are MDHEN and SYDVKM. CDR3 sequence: CASSLGQGEQYF. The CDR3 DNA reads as TGTGCCAGCAGTTTAGGACAGGGAGAGCAGTACTTC.

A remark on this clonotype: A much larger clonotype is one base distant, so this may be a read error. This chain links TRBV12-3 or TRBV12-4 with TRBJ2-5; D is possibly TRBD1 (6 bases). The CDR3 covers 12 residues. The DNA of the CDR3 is TGTGCCAGCAGTCAGGGGAGAGAGATCCAGTACTTC. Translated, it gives CASSQGREIQYF.

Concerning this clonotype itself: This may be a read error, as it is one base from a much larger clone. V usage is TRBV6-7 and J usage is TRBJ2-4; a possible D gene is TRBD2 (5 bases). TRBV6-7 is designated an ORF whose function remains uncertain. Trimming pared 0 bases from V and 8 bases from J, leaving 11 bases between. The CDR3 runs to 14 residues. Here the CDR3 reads CASSYSGDQYIQYF. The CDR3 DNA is TGTGCCAGCAGTTACTCCGGGGATCAGTACATTCAGTACTTC.

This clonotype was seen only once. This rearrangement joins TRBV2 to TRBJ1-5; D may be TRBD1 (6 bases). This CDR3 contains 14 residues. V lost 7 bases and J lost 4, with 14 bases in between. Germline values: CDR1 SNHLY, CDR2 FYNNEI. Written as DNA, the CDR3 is TGTGCCAGCAACGGGGGGCTGAGAAATCAGCCCCAGCATTTT. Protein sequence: CASNGGLRNQPQHF.

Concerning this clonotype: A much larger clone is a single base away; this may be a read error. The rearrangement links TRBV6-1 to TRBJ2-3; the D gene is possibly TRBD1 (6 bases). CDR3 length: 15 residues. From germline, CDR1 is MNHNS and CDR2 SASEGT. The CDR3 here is CASSVQGGVADMQYF. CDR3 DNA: TGTGCCAGCAGTGTACAGGGTGGGGTCGCAGATATGCAGTATTTT.

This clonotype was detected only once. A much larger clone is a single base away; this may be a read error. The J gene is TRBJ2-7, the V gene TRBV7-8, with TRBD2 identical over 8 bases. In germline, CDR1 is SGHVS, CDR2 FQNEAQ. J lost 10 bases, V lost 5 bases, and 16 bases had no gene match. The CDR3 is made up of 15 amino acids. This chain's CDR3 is CASSVTSGARSDQYF. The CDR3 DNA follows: TGTGCCAGCAGCGTAACTAGCGGAGCTAGGTCCGATCAGTACTTC.

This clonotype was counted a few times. CDR3 amino acids: CATEPGDADTQYF. CDR3 coding DNA: TGTGCCACCGAGCCAGGGGACGCAGATACGCAGTATTTT. V gene TRBV28 combines with J gene TRBJ2-3; tentative D call: TRBD1 (6 bases). This CDR3 contains 13 residues. Germline CDR1 MDHEN, CDR2 SYDVKM. V was clipped by 10 bases and J by 4 bases, with 15 bases between them.

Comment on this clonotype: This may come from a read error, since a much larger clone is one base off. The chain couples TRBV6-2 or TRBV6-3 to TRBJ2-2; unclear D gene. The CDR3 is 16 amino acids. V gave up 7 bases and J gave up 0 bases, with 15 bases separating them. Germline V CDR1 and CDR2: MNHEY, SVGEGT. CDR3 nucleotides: TGTGCCAGCACCCCCCGCTACGGAGCGAACACCGGGGAGCTGTTTTTT. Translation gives CASTPRYGANTGELFF.

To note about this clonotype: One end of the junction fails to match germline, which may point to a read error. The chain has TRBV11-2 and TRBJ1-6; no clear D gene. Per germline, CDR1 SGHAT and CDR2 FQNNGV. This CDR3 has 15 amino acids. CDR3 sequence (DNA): TGTGTCAGCAGCTTAGGTATAGCGTCGAATTCACCCCCCCACTTC. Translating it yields CVSSLGIASNSPPHF.

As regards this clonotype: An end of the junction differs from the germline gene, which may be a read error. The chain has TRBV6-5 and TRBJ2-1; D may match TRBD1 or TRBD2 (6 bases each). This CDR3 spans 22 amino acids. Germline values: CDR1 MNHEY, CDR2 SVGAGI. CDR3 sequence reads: CAGRRGGGRGLIAVKSYNEQFF. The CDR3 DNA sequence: TGTGCCGGCAGGCGAGGGGGAGGACGGGGGCTGATAGCGGTGAAGTCCTACAATGAGCAGTTCTTC.

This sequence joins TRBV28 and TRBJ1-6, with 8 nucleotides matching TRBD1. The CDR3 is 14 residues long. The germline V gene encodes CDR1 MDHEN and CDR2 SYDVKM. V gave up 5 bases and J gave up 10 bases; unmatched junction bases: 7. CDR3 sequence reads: CASSPRTGRSPLHF. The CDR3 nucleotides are TGTGCCAGCAGTCCCCGGACAGGGCGATCACCCCTCCACTTT.

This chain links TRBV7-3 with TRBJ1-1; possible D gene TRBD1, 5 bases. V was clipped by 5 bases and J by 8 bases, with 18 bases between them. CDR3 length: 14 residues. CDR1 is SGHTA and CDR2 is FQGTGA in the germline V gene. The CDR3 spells CASSAFSGLSEAFF. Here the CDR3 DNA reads TGTGCCAGCAGCGCCTTCTCAGGGCTATCAGAAGCTTTCTTT. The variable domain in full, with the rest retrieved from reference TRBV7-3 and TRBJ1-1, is GAGVSQTPSNKVTEKGKYVELRCDPISGHTALYWYRQSLGQGPEFLIYFQGTGAADDSGLPNDRFFAVRPEGSVSTLKIQRTERGDSAVYLCASSAFSGLSEAFFGQGTRLTVV.

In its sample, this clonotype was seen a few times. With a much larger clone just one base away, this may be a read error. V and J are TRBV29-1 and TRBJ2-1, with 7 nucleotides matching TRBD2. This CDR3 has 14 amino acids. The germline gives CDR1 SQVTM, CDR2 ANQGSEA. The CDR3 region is CGALLGGPWNEQFF. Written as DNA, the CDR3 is TGCGGCGCGTTGCTGGGAGGGCCATGGAATGAGCAGTTCTTC.

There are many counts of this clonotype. The CDR3 loop reads CASSYPDNEQFF. In DNA form, the CDR3 reads TGTGCCAGCAGTTACCCAGACAATGAGCAGTTCTTC. V gene TRBV6-2 or TRBV6-3 combines with J gene TRBJ2-1; D not certain. The length of the CDR3 is 12 residues. With 2 bases removed from V and 5 bases from J, the gap between germline ends came to 4 bases. CDR1 is MNHEY, CDR2 SVGEGT, per germline.

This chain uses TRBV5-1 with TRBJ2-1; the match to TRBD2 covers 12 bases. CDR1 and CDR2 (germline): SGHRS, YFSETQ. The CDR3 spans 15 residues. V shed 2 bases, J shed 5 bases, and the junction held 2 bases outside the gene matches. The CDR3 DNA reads TGCGCCAGCAGCTTCCCTAGCGGGAGGGACAATGAGCAGTTCTTC. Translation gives CASSFPSGRDNEQFF.

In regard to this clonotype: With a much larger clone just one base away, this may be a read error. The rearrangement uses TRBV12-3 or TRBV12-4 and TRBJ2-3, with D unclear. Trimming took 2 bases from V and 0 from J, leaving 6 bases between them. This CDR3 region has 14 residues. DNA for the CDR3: TGTGCCAGCAGTTTAATGGCTAGCACAGATACGCAGTATTTT. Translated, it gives CASSLMASTDTQYF.

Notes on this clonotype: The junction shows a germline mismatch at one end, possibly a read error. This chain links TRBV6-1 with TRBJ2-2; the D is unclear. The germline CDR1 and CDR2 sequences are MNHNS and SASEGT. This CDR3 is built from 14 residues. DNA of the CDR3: TGTGTCAGCAGTGAAACGTGGAACACCGGGGAGCTGTTTTTT. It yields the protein CVSSETWNTGELFF.

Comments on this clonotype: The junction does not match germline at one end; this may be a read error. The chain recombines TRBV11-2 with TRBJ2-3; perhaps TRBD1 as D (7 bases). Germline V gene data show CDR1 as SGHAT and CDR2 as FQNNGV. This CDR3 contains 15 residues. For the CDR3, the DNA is TGTGCCAGCAGATTAGAACAGGGGAGGACAGATACGCATTATTTT. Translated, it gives CASRLEQGRTDTHYF.

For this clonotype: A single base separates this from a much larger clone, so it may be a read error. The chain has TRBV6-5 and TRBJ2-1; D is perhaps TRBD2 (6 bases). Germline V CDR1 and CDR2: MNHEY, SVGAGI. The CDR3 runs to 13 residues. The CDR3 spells CASSSDEGRSCYF. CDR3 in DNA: TGTGCCAGCAGTTCCGACGAGGGGAGGTCTTGTTACTTC.

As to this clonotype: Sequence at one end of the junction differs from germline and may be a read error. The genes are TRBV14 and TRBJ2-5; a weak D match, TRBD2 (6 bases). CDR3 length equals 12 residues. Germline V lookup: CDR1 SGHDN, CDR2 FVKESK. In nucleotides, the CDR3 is TGTGCCAGCAACCTTAACCGGGAGACCCAATACTTC. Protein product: CASNLNRETQYF.

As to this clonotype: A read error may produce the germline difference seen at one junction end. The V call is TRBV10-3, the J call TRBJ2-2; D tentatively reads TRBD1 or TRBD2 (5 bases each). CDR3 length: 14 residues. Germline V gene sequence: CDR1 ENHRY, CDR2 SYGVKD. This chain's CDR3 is CAISGGINTGELFF. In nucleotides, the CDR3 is TGTGCCATCAGTGGGGGGATAAACACCGGGGAGTTGTTTTTT.

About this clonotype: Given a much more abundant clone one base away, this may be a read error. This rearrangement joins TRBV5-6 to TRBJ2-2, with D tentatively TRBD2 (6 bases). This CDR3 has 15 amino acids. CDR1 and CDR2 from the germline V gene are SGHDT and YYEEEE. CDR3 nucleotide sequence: TGTGCCAGCAGCGCCTGGGACTCCCACACCGGGGAGCCGTTTTTT. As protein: CASSAWDSHTGEPFF.

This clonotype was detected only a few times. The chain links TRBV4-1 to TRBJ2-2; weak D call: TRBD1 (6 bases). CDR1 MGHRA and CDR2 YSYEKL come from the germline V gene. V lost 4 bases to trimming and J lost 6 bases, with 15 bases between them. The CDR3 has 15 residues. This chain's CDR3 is CASSPGAVDPGELFF. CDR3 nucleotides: TGCGCCAGCAGCCCAGGGGCCGTCGATCCCGGGGAGCTGTTTTTT.

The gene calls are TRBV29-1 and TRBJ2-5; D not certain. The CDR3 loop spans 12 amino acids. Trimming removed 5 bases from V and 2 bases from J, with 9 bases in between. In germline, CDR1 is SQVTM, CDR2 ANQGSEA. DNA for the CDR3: TGCAGCGTTATGATAGTTCAAGAGACCCAGTACTTC. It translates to CSVMIVQETQYF.